These 3 T cell receptor beta chains came from one sample sequenced in a study of cytomegalovirus exposure and HLA in healthy donors. With 60 Vbeta and 13 Jbeta primers, the PCR was carried out. This table comes from immunoSEQ multiplex PCR, and its TCRdb copy is limited to in-frame clones, with some not included. This table holds over 150,000 clones, 75% to 80% found once. Sequenced material: PBMCs. The receptor source for this set is a middle-aged woman in good health and CMV-seropositive.

This clone was recorded once. The chain uses TRBV15 and TRBJ2-1, with 12 bases aligning to TRBD2. The J segment lost 7 bases and the V segment lost 5 bases, leaving 6 bases of the junction unmatched. The CDR3 runs to 15 residues. From germline, CDR1 is LNHNV and CDR2 YYDKDF (reference sequence). The CDR3 loop reads CATSLMTSGSNEQFF. The CDR3 nucleotides read TGTGCCACCAGCCTCATGACTAGCGGGAGTAATGAGCAGTTCTTC.

This sequence joins TRBV5-6 and TRBJ1-5, with D tentatively TRBD1 (5 bases). V shed 4 bases and J shed 3 bases, with 11 bases lying between them. This CDR3 contains 14 residues. CDR1 and CDR2 from the germline V gene are SGHDT and YYEEEE. CDR3 sequence: CASSLRQTNQPQHF. CDR3 sequence (DNA): TGTGCCAGCAGCCTAAGACAGACCAATCAGCCCCAGCATTTT.

The genes are TRBV19 and TRBJ1-6; 7 positions match TRBD1. The CDR3 has 15 amino acids. Germline assignment: CDR1 LNHDA and CDR2 SQIVND (reference sequence). The ends lost 0 bases at V and 10 bases at J; junction bases unmatched: 6. The CDR3 DNA reads as TGTGCCAGTAGTATAGAGGCAGGGGGACCCTCACCCCTCCACTTT. It is translated as CASSIEAGGPSPLHF.